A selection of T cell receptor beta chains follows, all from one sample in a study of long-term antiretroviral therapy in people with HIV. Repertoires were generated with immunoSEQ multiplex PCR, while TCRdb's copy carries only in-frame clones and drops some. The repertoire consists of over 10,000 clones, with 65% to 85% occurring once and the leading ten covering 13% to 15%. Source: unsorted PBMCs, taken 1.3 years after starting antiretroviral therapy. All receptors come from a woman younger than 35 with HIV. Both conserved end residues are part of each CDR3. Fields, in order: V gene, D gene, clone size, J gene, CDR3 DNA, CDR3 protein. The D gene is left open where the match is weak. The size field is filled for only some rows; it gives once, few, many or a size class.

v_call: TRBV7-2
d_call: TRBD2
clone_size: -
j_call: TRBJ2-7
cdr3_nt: TGTGCCAGCAGCTTAGCGGGAGGGCCCTACGAGCAGTACTTC
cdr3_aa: CASSLAGGPYEQYF

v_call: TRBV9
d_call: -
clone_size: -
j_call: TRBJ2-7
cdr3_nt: TGTGCCAGCAGCGTAGGGCAGACCTCCTCCTCCTACGAGCAGTACTTC
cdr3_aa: CASSVGQTSSSYEQYF

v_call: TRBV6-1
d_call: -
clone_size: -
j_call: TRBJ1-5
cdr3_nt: TGTGCCAGCAAACCATGGACAGATCAGCCCCAGCATTTT
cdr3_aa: CASKPWTDQPQHF

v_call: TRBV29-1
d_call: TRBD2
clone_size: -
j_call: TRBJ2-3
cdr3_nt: TGCAGCTTGGGACTAGCGGGGGGGACAGATACGCAGTATTTT
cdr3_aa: CSLGLAGGTDTQYF

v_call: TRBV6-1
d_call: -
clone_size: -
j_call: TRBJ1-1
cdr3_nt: TGTGCCAGCAGTGAAGAAGGGTACACTGAAGCTTTCTTT
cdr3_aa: CASSEEGYTEAFF

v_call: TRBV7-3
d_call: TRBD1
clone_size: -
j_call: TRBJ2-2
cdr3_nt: TGTGCCAGCAGCTTAACTACCCGGGCCCTACAGGGGTCCGGGGAGCTGTTTTTT
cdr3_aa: CASSLTTRALQGSGELFF

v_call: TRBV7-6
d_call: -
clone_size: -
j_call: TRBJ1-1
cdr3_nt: TGTGCCAGCAGCCGTCGTCTGAACACTGAAGCTTTCTTT
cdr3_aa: CASSRRLNTEAFF

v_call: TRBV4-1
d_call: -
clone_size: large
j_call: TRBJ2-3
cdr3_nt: TGCGCCAGCAGCCAAGAAGGTTCCCCGGGCACAGATACGCAGTATTTT
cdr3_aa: CASSQEGSPGTDTQYF

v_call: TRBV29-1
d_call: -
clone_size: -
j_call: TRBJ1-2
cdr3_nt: TGCAGCGTCGCGGTGTCCTATGGCTACACCTTC
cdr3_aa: CSVAVSYGYTF

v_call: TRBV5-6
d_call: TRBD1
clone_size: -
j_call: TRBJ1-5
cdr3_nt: TGTGCCAGCAGCTTGGCCGAAACAGGGGGCAGTGGGCCCCAGCATTTT
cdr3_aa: CASSLAETGGSGPQHF

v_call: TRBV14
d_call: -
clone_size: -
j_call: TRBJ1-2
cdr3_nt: TGTGCCAGCAGCCAAGACTCCGATCCGATCTATGGCTACACCTTC
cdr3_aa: CASSQDSDPIYGYTF

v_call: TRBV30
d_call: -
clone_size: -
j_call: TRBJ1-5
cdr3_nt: TGTGCCAGCAGCTTTACGGGGGAGCCTGATCAGCCCCAGCATTTT
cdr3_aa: CASSFTGEPDQPQHF

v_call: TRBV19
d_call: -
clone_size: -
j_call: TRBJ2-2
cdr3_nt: TGTGCCAGTAGTATCCCCCCTGGAGGTGCTCCCGAGGAGCTGTTTTTT
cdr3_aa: CASSIPPGGAPEELFF

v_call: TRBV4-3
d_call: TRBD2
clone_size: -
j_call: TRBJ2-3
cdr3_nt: TGCGCCAGCAGCCAAGCCCACCCACCTTTAGCGGGACCAGATACGCAGTATTTT
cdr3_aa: CASSQAHPPLAGPDTQYF

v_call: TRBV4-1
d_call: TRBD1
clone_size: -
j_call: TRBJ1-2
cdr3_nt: TGCGCCAGCAGCCAAGATTTCTGGGACAGGGGACTTAACTATGGCTACACCTTC
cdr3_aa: CASSQDFWDRGLNYGYTF

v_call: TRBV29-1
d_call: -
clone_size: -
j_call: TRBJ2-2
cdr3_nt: TGCAGCGTTGATCGGGGTGGCACCGGGGAGCTGTTTTTT
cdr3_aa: CSVDRGGTGELFF

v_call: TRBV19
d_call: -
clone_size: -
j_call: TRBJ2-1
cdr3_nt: TGTGCCAGTAGTATAGATCGAGCGGGCTCCTACAATGAGCAGTTCTTC
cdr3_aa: CASSIDRAGSYNEQFF

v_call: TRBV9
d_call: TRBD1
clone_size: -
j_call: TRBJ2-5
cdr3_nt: TGTGCCAGCAGCGTCCTACCGGGACAGGGGACCAACCAAGAGACCCAGTACTTC
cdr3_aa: CASSVLPGQGTNQETQYF

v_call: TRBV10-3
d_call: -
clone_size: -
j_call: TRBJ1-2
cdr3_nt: TGTGCCATCAGTGAGAGGCAGATCCTCCTTTCTAACTATGGCTACACCTTC
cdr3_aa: CAISERQILLSNYGYTF

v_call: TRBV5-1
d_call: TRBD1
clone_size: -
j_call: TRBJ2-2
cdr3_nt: TGCGCCAGCAGCTTTTCCTCACGGGACAGGGCGTCGGGGGAGCTGTTTTTT
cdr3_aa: CASSFSSRDRASGELFF

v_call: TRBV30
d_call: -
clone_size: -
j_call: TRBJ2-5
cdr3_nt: TGTGCCTGGACTCCCGACTTGGAGACCCAGTACTTC
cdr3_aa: CAWTPDLETQYF

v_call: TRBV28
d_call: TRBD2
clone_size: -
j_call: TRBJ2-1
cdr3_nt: TGTGCCAGCAGCATGACTAGCGGGATGAAATACAATGAGCAGTTCTTC
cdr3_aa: CASSMTSGMKYNEQFF

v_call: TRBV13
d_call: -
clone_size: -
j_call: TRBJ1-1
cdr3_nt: TGTGCCAGCAGTCCTCCGACAGGAGGGAACACTGAAGCTTTCTTT
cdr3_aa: CASSPPTGGNTEAFF

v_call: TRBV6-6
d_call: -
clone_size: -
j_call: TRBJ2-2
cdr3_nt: TGTGCCAGCAGTGCGACCGGGGAGCTGTTTTTT
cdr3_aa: CASSATGELFF

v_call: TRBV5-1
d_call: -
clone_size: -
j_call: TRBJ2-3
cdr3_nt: TGCGCCAGCACTGCTAGGGCAGATACGCAGTATTTT
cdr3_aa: CASTARADTQYF

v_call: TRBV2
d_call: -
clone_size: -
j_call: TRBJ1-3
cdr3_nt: TGTGCCAGCAGTGTAGAAGAGAGCTCTGGAAACACCATATATTTT
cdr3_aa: CASSVEESSGNTIYF

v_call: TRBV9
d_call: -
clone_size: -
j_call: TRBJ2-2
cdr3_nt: TGTGCCAGCAGCGTAAATAGTCCCGGGGAGCTGTTTTTT
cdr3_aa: CASSVNSPGELFF

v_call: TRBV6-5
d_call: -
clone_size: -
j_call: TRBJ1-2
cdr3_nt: TGTGCCAGCAGTTACCCTGGCACCTTC
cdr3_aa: CASSYPGTF

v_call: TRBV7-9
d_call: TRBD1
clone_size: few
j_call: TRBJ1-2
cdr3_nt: TGTGCCAGCGGACAGGGGAATAGGCGTGGTGGCTACACCTTC
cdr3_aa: CASGQGNRRGGYTF

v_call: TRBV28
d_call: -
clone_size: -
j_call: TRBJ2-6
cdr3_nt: TGTGCCAGCAGTTTAGGACAGTTCGCGGGGGCCAACGTCCTGACTTTC
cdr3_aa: CASSLGQFAGANVLTF

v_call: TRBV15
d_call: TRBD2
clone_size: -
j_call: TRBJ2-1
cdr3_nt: TGTGCCACCAGCGGTCGGCCTAGCGGGAGTAACAATGAGCAGTTCTTC
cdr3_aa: CATSGRPSGSNNEQFF

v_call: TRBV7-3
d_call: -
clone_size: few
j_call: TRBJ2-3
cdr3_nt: TGTGCCAGCAGCCCCGACTCAGGGGGCACAGATACGCAGTATTTT
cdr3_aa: CASSPDSGGTDTQYF

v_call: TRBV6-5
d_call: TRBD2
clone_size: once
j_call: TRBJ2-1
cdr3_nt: TGTGCCAGCAGTTACTCAGCGGGACGGAGGGAGCAGTTCTTC
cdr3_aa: CASSYSAGRREQFF

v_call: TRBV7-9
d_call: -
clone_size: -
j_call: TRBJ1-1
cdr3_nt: TGTGCCAGCAGCTTAGGGTGGGGGGGCACTGAAGCTTTCTTT
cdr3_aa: CASSLGWGGTEAFF

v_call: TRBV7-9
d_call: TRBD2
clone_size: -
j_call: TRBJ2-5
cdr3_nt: TGTGCCAGCAGCTTATTAGCGGGATTGGCACAAGAGACCCAGTACTTC
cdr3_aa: CASSLLAGLAQETQYF